The sequence of this TCR beta chain was determined in a study of metastatic and nonmetastatic thyroid tumors. The CDR3 covers 15 residues. V lost 10 bases to trimming and J lost 7 bases; unmatched junction nucleotides: 16. CDR1 and CDR2 (germline): MNHNS, SASEGT. No treatment of any kind had been given to any patient before thyroid surgery. TCRdb reassembled clones from the PCR reads with MiXCR. The data show about 21,000 clones, roughly a quarter seen once. The rearrangement joins TRBV6-1 to TRBJ2-1, with 7 bases aligning to TRBD1. Sequences were obtained from blood. This TCR was recovered from a female donor with papillary thyroid cancer or a benign thyroid nodule (not recorded which). Some clones in this sample may be carry-over from other donors' samples. The CDR3 DNA reads TGTGCCACTCGGCCTATGCGGTACAGGGGTAATGAGCAGTTCTTC. This sequence encodes CATRPMRYRGNEQFF.